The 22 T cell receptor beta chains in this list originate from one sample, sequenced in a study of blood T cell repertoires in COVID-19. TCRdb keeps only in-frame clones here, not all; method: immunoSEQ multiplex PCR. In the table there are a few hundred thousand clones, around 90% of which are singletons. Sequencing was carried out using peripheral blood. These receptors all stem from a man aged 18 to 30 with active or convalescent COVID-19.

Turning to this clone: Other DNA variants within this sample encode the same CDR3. CDR3 nucleotide sequence: TGTGCCAGCAGCGTAGCCGGAGAGACCCAGTACTTC. It yields the protein CASSVAGETQYF. The V call is TRBV9, the J call TRBJ2-5; the D is unclear. V shed 0 bases and J shed 4 bases, with 4 bases lying between them. The CDR3 loop spans 12 amino acids. Germline V gene sequence: CDR1 SGDLS, CDR2 YYNGEE.

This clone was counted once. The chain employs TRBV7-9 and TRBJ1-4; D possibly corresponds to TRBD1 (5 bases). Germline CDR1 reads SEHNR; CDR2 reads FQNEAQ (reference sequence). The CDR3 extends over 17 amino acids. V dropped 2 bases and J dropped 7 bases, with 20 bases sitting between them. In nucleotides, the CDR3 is TGTGCCAGCAGCTTATTAGCCAGTTGGGGCGAAGGTGAAAAACTGTTTTTT. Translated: CASSLLASWGEGEKLFF. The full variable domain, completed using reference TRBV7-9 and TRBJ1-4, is DTGVSQNPRHKITKRGQNVTFRCDPISEHNRLYWYRQTLGQGPEFLTYFQNEAQLEKSRLLSDRFSAERPKGSFSTLEIQRTEQGDSAMYLCASSLLASWGEGEKLFFGSGTQLSVL.

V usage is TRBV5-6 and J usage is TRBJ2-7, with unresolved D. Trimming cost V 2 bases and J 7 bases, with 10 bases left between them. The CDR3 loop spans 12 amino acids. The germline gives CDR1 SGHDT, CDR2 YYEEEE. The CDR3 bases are TGTGCCAGCAGCTTTGGTCGGTTTGAGCAGTACTTC. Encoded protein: CASSFGRFEQYF.

The CDR3 DNA sequence: TGTGCCAGCAGTTACCTGGGGGGAGGACATGAGCAGTTCTTC. It specifies CASSYLGGGHEQFF. The rearrangement uses TRBV6-5 and TRBJ2-1; possible D gene TRBD2, 6 bases. This CDR3 spans 14 amino acids. Trimming took off 2 bases at V and 8 bases at J, with 13 bases between the two ends. In germline, CDR1 is MNHEY, CDR2 SVGAGI.

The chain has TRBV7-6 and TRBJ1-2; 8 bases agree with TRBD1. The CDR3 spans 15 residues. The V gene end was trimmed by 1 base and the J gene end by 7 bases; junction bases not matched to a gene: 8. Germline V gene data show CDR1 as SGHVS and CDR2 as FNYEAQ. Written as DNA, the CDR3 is TGTGCCAGCAGCTTAGGGCCGGACAGGGCGAGTGGCTACACCTTC. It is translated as CASSLGPDRASGYTF.

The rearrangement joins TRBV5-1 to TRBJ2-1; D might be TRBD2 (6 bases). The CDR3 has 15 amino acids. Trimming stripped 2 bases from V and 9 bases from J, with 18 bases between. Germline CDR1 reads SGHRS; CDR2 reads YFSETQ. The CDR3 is CASSFRTTGPFEQFF. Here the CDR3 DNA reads TGCGCCAGCAGCTTCCGGACTACCGGGCCGTTTGAGCAGTTCTTC.

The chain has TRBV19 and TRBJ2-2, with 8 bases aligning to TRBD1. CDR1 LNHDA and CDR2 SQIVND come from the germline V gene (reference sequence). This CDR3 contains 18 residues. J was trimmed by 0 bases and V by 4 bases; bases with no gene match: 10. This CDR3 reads CASSKGQDVPSNTGELFF. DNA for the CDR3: TGTGCCAGTAGTAAGGGACAGGACGTACCTTCGAACACCGGGGAGCTGTTTTTT. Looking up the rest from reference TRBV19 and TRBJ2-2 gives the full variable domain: DGGITQSPKYLFRKEGQNVTLSCEQNLNHDAMYWYRQDPGQGLRLIYYSQIVNDFQKGDIAEGYSVSREKKESFPLTVTSAQKNPTAFYLCASSKGQDVPSNTGELFFGEGSRLTVL.

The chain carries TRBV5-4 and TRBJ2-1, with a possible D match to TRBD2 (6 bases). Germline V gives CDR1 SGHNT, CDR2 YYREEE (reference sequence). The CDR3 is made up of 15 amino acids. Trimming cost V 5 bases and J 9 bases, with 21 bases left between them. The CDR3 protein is CASRFVERADSEQFF. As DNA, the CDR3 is TGTGCCAGCAGGTTTGTGGAGCGGGCCGACTCTGAGCAGTTCTTC.

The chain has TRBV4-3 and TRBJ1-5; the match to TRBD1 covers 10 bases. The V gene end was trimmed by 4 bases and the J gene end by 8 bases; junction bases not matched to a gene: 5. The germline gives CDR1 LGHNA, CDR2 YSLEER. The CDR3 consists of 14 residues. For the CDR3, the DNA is TGCGCCAGCAGCCCCAGACAGGGGGCAAAGCCCCAGCATTTT. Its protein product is CASSPRQGAKPQHF.

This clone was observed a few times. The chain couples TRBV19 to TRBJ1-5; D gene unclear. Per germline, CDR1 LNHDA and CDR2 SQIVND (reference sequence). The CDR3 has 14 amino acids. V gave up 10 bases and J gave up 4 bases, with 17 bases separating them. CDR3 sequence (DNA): TGTGCCACCAGACCGTCCAGGAGGAATCAGCCCCAGCATTTT. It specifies CATRPSRRNQPQHF.

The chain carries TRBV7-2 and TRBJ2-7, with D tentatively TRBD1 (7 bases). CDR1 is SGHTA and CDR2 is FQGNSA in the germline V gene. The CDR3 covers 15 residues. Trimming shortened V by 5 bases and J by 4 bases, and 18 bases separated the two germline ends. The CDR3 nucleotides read TGTGCCAGCAGCCAGGGGGGCCTAGTTGTATACGAGCAGTACTTC. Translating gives CASSQGGLVVYEQYF.

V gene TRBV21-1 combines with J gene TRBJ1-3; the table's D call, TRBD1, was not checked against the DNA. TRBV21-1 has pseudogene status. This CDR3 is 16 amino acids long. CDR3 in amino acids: CASSMTGTVSGNTIYF. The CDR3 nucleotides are TGTGCCAGCAGCATGACAGGGACCGTCTCTGGAAACACCATATATTTT.

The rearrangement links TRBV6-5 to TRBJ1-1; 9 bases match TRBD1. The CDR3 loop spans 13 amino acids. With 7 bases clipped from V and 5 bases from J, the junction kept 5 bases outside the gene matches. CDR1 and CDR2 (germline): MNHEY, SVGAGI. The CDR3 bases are TGTGCCAGCAAAATCGGGACAGGGACTGAAGCTTTCTTT. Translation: CASKIGTGTEAFF.

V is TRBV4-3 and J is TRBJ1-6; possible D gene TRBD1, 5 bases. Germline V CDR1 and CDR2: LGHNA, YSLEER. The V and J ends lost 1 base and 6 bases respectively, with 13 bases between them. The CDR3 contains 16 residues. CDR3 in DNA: TGCGCCAGCAGCCAAGCATATGGGGCGAGTAATTCACCCCTCCACTTT. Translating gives CASSQAYGASNSPLHF.

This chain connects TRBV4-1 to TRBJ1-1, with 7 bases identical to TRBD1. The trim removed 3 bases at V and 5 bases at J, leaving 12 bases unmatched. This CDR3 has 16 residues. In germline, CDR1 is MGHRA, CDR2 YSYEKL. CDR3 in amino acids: CASSQGTVSGETEAFF. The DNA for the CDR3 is TGCGCCAGCAGCCAGGGGACAGTCTCTGGGGAAACTGAAGCTTTCTTT.

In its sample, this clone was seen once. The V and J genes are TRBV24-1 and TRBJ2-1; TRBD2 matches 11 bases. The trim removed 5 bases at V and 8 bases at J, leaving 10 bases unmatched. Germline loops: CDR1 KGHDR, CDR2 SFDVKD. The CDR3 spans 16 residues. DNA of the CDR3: TGTGCCACCAGTGCCGTTACTAGCGGGAGTTCCCATGAGCAGTTCTTC. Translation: CATSAVTSGSSHEQFF.

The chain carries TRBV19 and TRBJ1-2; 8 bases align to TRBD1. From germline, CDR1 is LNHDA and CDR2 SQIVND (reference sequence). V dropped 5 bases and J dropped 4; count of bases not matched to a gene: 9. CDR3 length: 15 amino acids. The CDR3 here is CASSPLGTGAYGYTF. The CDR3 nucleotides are TGTGCCAGTAGTCCCCTCGGGACAGGCGCCTATGGCTACACCTTC.

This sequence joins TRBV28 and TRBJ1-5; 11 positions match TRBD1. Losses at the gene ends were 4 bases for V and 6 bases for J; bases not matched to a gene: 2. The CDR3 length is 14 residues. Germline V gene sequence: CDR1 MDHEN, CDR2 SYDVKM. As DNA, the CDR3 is TGTGCCAGCAGTTCGGGACAGGGGGGTCAGCCCCAGCATTTT. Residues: CASSSGQGGQPQHF.

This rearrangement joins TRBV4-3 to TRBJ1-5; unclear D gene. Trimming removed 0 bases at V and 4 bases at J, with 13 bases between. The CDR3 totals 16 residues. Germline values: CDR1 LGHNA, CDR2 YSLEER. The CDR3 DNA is TGCGCCAGCAGCCAAGATCTTGAAGGGAGGAATCAGCCCCAGCATTTT. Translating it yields CASSQDLEGRNQPQHF.

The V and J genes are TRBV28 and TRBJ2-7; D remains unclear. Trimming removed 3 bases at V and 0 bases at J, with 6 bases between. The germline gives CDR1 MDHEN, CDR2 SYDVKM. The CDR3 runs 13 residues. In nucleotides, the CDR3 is TGTGCCAGCAGTTTCCTGAGCTCCTACGAGCAGTACTTC. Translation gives CASSFLSSYEQYF.

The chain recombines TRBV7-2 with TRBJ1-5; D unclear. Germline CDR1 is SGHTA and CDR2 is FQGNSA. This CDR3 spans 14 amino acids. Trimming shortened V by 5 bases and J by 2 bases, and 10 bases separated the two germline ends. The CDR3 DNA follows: TGTGCCAGCAGCCGTAACAAAGGCAATCAGCCCCAGCATTTT. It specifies CASSRNKGNQPQHF.

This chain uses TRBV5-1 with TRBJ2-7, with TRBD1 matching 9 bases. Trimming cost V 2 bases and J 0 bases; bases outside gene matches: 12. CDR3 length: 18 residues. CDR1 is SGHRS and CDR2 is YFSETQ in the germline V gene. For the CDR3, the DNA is TGCGCCAGCAGCTTCTGGACAGGGGCAGCGGGCAGCTCCTACGAGCAGTACTTC. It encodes CASSFWTGAAGSSYEQYF.